The rows below give T cell receptor beta chains drawn from one sample of a study of response to subunit inactivated influenza vaccine. One entry per CDR3 protein results from TCRdb running MiXCR on the RT-PCR reads. The profile shows about 540,000 distinct CDR3 sequences, approximately 24% of them singletons. This sample also belongs to another study, concerning T cells expressing NK-cell markers.

This specimen consisted of CD4+ T cells sorted from PBMCs, obtained 11 to 12 days after vaccination. These receptor sequences come from a man in his forties or fifties who received an inactivated influenza vaccine. The CDR3 runs from the conserved cysteine through the conserved F or W. A D gene is named only where the DNA matches it firmly. Where a row states a size, it is once, few, many or the class of an expanded clone; other rows omit it.

V: TRBV7-2; J: TRBJ2-3; D: TRBD1; size: .; CDR3: CASSLSVGGTGRTDTQYF; DNA: TGTGCCAGCAGCTTAAGCGTTGGTGGGACAGGGCGCACAGATACGCAGTATTTT
V: TRBV2; J: TRBJ2-1; D: .; size: .; CDR3: CASSEARDGEQFF; DNA: TGTGCCAGCAGTGAAGCCAGGGACGGTGAGCAGTTCTTC
V: TRBV24-1; J: TRBJ2-5; D: .; size: .; CDR3: CATSDLRDTQQETQYF; DNA: TGTGCCACCAGTGATTTGCGGGACACACAACAAGAGACCCAGTACTTC
V: TRBV12-3/TRBV12-4; J: TRBJ2-7; D: .; size: many; CDR3: CASSLAGVYEQYF; DNA: TGTGCCAGCAGTTTAGCGGGGGTTTACGAGCAGTACTTC
V: TRBV7-8; J: TRBJ2-7; D: .; size: few; CDR3: CASSAMGEQYF; DNA: TGTGCCAGCAGCGCAATGGGGGAGCAGTACTTC
V: TRBV20-1; J: TRBJ1-1; D: .; size: .; CDR3: CSATDRLEAFF; DNA: TGCAGTGCTACCGACAGGCTCGAAGCTTTCTTT
V: TRBV20-1; J: TRBJ2-3; D: TRBD2; size: few; CDR3: CSASSGRGADTQYF; DNA: TGCAGTGCTTCTAGCGGGAGGGGCGCAGATACGCAGTATTTT
V: TRBV20-1; J: TRBJ2-3; D: TRBD1; size: .; CDR3: CRTPGQGGTDTQYF; DNA: TGCCGCACTCCGGGACAGGGGGGCACAGATACGCAGTATTTT
V: TRBV5-1; J: TRBJ2-2; D: .; size: .; CDR3: CASSLDPGSGELFF; DNA: TGCGCCAGCAGCTTGGACCCGGGGTCAGGGGAGCTGTTTTTT
V: TRBV4-1; J: TRBJ1-1; D: TRBD1; size: many; CDR3: CASSRGQGANTEAFF; DNA: TGCGCCAGCAGCCGAGGACAGGGGGCGAACACTGAAGCTTTCTTT
V: TRBV4-2; J: TRBJ2-5; D: .; size: .; CDR3: CASSQDTGNQETQYF; DNA: TGTGCCAGCAGCCAAGATACTGGGAACCAAGAGACCCAGTACTTC
V: TRBV5-1; J: TRBJ2-1; D: TRBD1; size: .; CDR3: CASSPGQGRYQQFF; DNA: TGCGCCAGCAGCCCGGGACAGGGGAGATATCAGCAGTTCTTC
V: TRBV5-1; J: TRBJ2-6; D: .; size: few; CDR3: CASRARDWELSSGANVLTF; DNA: TGCGCCAGCAGGGCGCGGGACTGGGAGTTGAGCTCTGGGGCCAACGTCCTGACTTTC
V: TRBV5-1; J: TRBJ2-4; D: .; size: .; CDR3: CASSLEFGGKNIQYF; DNA: TGCGCCAGCAGCTTGGAATTTGGGGGCAAAAACATTCAGTACTTC
V: TRBV7-2; J: TRBJ2-7; D: TRBD1; size: few; CDR3: CASSSGTGALYEQYF; DNA: TGTGCCAGCAGCTCCGGGACAGGGGCCCTCTACGAGCAGTACTTC
V: TRBV14; J: TRBJ2-2; D: .; size: many; CDR3: CASSQFSWNTGELFF; DNA: TGTGCCAGCAGCCAATTTTCCTGGAACACCGGGGAGCTGTTTTTT
V: TRBV20-1; J: TRBJ2-1; D: TRBD2; size: few; CDR3: CSAGTTSSNEQFF; DNA: TGCAGTGCAGGCACGACTAGCTCCAATGAGCAGTTCTTC
V: TRBV7-9; J: TRBJ2-2; D: TRBD1; size: .; CDR3: CASSLPGGNTGELFF; DNA: TGTGCCAGCAGCTTACCAGGGGGGAACACCGGGGAGCTGTTTTTT
V: TRBV3-1; J: TRBJ1-4; D: .; size: .; CDR3: CASSQASRKLFF; DNA: TGTGCCAGCAGCCAAGCCTCAAGAAAACTGTTTTTT
V: TRBV29-1; J: TRBJ2-2; D: .; size: .; CDR3: CSVAFRTGGRELFF; DNA: TGCAGCGTTGCCTTCCGGACCGGAGGGCGGGAGCTGTTTTTT
V: TRBV4-1; J: TRBJ1-5; D: TRBD1; size: few; CDR3: CASSQDSGGNQPQHF; DNA: TGCGCCAGCAGCCAAGATTCAGGGGGTAATCAGCCCCAGCATTTT
V: TRBV4-3; J: TRBJ1-2; D: .; size: few; CDR3: CASSQDLNRGVYGYTF; DNA: TGCGCCAGCAGCCAAGATTTGAATCGGGGGGTCTATGGCTACACCTTC
V: TRBV7-9; J: TRBJ1-5; D: TRBD1; size: .; CDR3: CASSSGTGINQPQHF; DNA: TGTGCCAGCAGCTCAGGGACAGGGATTAATCAGCCCCAGCATTTT
V: TRBV30; J: TRBJ2-1; D: .; size: .; CDR3: CAWSEGLQDNEQFF; DNA: TGTGCCTGGAGTGAAGGACTCCAGGACAATGAGCAGTTCTTC
V: TRBV28; J: TRBJ2-7; D: TRBD2; size: .; CDR3: CASSLYSGSFSYEQYF; DNA: TGTGCCAGCAGTTTATATAGCGGGAGTTTCTCCTACGAGCAGTACTTC
V: TRBV28; J: TRBJ1-3; D: .; size: .; CDR3: CASDALAGNTIYF; DNA: TGTGCCAGCGACGCCTTAGCTGGAAACACCATATATTTT
V: TRBV3-1; J: TRBJ2-7; D: TRBD2; size: .; CDR3: CASSPTPGLAGTYEQYF; DNA: TGTGCCAGCAGCCCTACCCCCGGACTAGCGGGAACCTACGAGCAGTACTTC
V: TRBV28; J: TRBJ2-7; D: TRBD1; size: .; CDR3: CASSPSGTGGDYEQYF; DNA: TGTGCCAGCAGTCCATCCGGGACAGGGGGCGACTACGAGCAGTACTTC
V: TRBV24-1; J: TRBJ1-2; D: .; size: .; CDR3: CATSAGGLGYTF; DNA: TGTGCCACCAGTGCGGGGGGGCTTGGCTACACCTTC
V: TRBV3-1; J: TRBJ1-4; D: TRBD1; size: .; CDR3: CASSQGTGTGEKLFF; DNA: TGTGCCAGCAGCCAAGGGACAGGGACGGGGGAAAAACTGTTTTTT
V: TRBV20-1; J: TRBJ2-1; D: .; size: .; CDR3: CSAHSRGAEIYNEQFF; DNA: TGCAGTGCTCACTCTCGAGGGGCCGAAATATACAATGAGCAGTTCTTC
V: TRBV29-1; J: TRBJ1-1; D: TRBD1; size: few; CDR3: CSAGGTALTLTNTEAFF; DNA: TGCAGCGCTGGGGGGACAGCCTTAACCCTTACTAACACTGAAGCTTTCTTT
V: TRBV5-1; J: TRBJ1-1; D: TRBD1; size: few; CDR3: CASRSGQGNTEAFF; DNA: TGCGCCAGCAGGTCCGGACAGGGGAACACTGAAGCTTTCTTT
V: TRBV6-4; J: TRBJ1-1; D: .; size: many; CDR3: CASSPRPTEAFF; DNA: TGTGCCAGCAGCCCCCGGCCTACTGAAGCTTTCTTT
V: TRBV7-2; J: TRBJ2-3; D: TRBD2; size: few; CDR3: CASSLTRSSGGRHTQYF; DNA: TGTGCCAGCAGCTTAACGAGGTCTAGCGGGGGGCGGCATACGCAGTATTTT
V: TRBV6-2/TRBV6-3; J: TRBJ2-7; D: TRBD1; size: .; CDR3: CASRGQGALGEQYF; DNA: TGTGCCAGCAGGGGACAGGGGGCGCTTGGCGAGCAGTACTTC
V: TRBV20-1; J: TRBJ1-1; D: .; size: many; CDR3: CSPRGRGNTEAFF; DNA: TGCAGTCCGCGTGGCAGGGGGAACACTGAAGCTTTCTTT
V: TRBV30; J: TRBJ1-6; D: .; size: few; CDR3: CAWTQGPGSPLHF; DNA: TGTGCCTGGACTCAGGGACCCGGTTCACCCCTCCACTTT
V: TRBV15; J: TRBJ2-1; D: .; size: few; CDR3: CATSKSMGQGPSSYNEQFF; DNA: TGTGCCACCTCCAAGTCAATGGGGCAGGGGCCTAGCTCCTACAATGAGCAGTTCTTC
V: TRBV7-8; J: TRBJ1-6; D: .; size: .; CDR3: CASSLGRATNSPLHF; DNA: TGTGCCAGCAGCTTAGGCAGGGCTACAAATTCACCCCTCCACTTT
V: TRBV12-3/TRBV12-4; J: TRBJ1-2; D: TRBD1; size: many; CDR3: CASSSQGYYGYTF; DNA: TGTGCCAGCAGTTCACAGGGGTACTATGGCTACACCTTC
V: TRBV29-1; J: TRBJ1-2; D: .; size: few; CDR3: CSVADRRYGYTF; DNA: TGCAGCGTAGCCGACAGGCGCTATGGCTACACCTTC
V: TRBV27; J: TRBJ1-2; D: TRBD1; size: .; CDR3: CASSPQGASNYGYTF; DNA: TGTGCCAGCAGTCCACAGGGGGCCTCTAACTATGGCTACACCTTC
V: TRBV7-2; J: TRBJ1-2; D: .; size: .; CDR3: CASEPWLESPYGYTF; DNA: TGTGCCAGCGAGCCTTGGCTAGAGAGTCCCTATGGCTACACCTTC
V: TRBV27; J: TRBJ2-3; D: .; size: .; CDR3: CASTHRVTGVGTDTQYF; DNA: TGTGCCAGCACTCATAGGGTGACGGGAGTAGGGACAGATACGCAGTATTTT
V: TRBV20-1; J: TRBJ1-4; D: .; size: .; CDR3: CSASSVRQRSEKLFF; DNA: TGCAGTGCTAGTTCTGTCAGGCAACGAAGTGAAAAACTGTTTTTT
V: TRBV7-2; J: TRBJ2-2; D: .; size: .; CDR3: CASSPTGFRGELFF; DNA: TGTGCCAGCAGTCCGACGGGTTTTCGAGGGGAGCTGTTTTTT
V: TRBV18; J: TRBJ2-3; D: .; size: .; CDR3: CASSPSRSTDTQYF; DNA: TGTGCCAGCTCACCATCTAGAAGCACAGATACGCAGTATTTT
V: TRBV7-2; J: TRBJ2-5; D: .; size: few; CDR3: CASSSTPQETQYF; DNA: TGTGCCAGCAGCTCTACGCCGCAAGAGACCCAGTACTTC
V: TRBV9; J: TRBJ2-2; D: .; size: .; CDR3: CASSVAIRTETGELFF; DNA: TGTGCCAGCAGCGTAGCCATACGGACGGAAACCGGGGAGCTGTTTTTT
V: TRBV5-1; J: TRBJ2-3; D: .; size: .; CDR3: CASSNPRGENTDTQYF; DNA: TGCGCCAGCAGCAACCCCCGGGGAGAAAACACAGATACGCAGTATTTT
V: TRBV5-1; J: TRBJ2-1; D: .; size: few; CDR3: CASSLAREHYNEQFF; DNA: TGCGCCAGCAGCTTGGCCAGGGAGCATTACAATGAGCAGTTCTTC
V: TRBV29-1; J: TRBJ1-1; D: TRBD1; size: few; CDR3: CSVGRDRGVGWTEAFF; DNA: TGCAGCGTTGGGAGGGACAGGGGGGTAGGCTGGACTGAAGCTTTCTTT
V: TRBV20-1; J: TRBJ2-3; D: TRBD2; size: few; CDR3: CSARDLAGGGTDTQYF; DNA: TGCAGTGCTAGAGATCTAGCGGGAGGGGGCACAGATACGCAGTATTTT
V: TRBV20-1; J: TRBJ2-7; D: TRBD2; size: few; CDR3: CSARAGTSGRAVHEQYF; DNA: TGCAGTGCTAGGGCCGGGACTAGCGGGAGGGCCGTCCACGAGCAGTACTTC
V: TRBV20-1; J: TRBJ1-1; D: .; size: many; CDR3: CSADRTVSTEAFF; DNA: TGCAGTGCTGACCGGACAGTTTCCACAGAAGCTTTCTTT
V: TRBV14; J: TRBJ2-7; D: .; size: few; CDR3: CASSKTGANYEQYF; DNA: TGTGCCAGCAGCAAAACCGGTGCCAACTACGAGCAGTACTTC
V: TRBV7-9; J: TRBJ1-5; D: .; size: .; CDR3: CASVPGNISNQPQHF; DNA: TGTGCCAGCGTTCCCGGAAACATTAGCAATCAGCCCCAGCATTTT
V: TRBV12-3/TRBV12-4; J: TRBJ2-5; D: .; size: .; CDR3: CASSPGRVGETQYF; DNA: TGTGCCAGCAGTCCCGGCAGGGTTGGGGAGACCCAGTACTTC
V: TRBV18; J: TRBJ2-6; D: .; size: .; CDR3: CASSPLGNSGANVLTF; DNA: TGTGCCAGCTCACCACTGGGTAATTCTGGGGCCAACGTCCTGACTTTC